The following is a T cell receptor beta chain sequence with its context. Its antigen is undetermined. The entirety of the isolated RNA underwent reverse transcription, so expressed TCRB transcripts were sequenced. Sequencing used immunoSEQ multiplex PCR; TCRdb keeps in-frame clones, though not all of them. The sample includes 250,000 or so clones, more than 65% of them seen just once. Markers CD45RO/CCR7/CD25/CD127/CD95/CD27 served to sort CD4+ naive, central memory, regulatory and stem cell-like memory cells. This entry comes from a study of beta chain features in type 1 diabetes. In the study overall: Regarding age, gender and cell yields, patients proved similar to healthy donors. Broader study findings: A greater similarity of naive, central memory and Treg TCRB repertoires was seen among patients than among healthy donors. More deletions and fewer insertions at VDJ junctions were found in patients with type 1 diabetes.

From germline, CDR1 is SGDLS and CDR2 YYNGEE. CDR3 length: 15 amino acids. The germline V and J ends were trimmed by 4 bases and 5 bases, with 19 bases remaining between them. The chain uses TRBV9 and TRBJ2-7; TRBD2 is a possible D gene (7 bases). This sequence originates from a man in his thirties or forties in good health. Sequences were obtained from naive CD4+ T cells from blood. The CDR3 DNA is TGTGCCAGCAGCTTCACCCATGGAGGGGGGGACGAGCAGTACTTC. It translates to CASSFTHGGGDEQYF.